The clone carrying this T cell receptor beta chain was observed once. Its antigen is as yet unknown. Different DNA sequences within this sample yield the same CDR3. Looked up from germline, CDR1 is DFQATT and CDR2 is SNEGSKA (reference sequence). The CDR3 sequence is 11 residues long. J lost 5 bases, V lost 6 bases, and 3 bases had no gene match. The record originates from a study of shared clonotypes between healthy human individuals. The study, taken as a whole, reports: The sole specimen, blood, was sampled, and tissue repertoires likely differ. Generally, naive subsets (rather than memory subsets) showed larger estimated richness.

Source study methods: As immunoSEQ supplied junction-only sequences (without quality scores), filtering differed. Profiling relied on immunoSEQ multiplex PCR, and the TCRdb table lists in-frame clones only, not all of them. V and J calls plus clone size are reproduced from that table; the DNA served to infer D and trimming. The data contain around 1.5 million clones, roughly 98% of them singletons. The source of this sequence is a man aged 25 to 45 in good health. The sample was naive CD4+ T cells sorted from blood. This sample's subset: CD45RA+ positively selected. The V and J genes are TRBV20-1 and TRBJ2-5, with TRBD1 matching over 7 bases. The DNA for the CDR3 is TGCAGTGCCCCCAGGGGGGAGACCCAGTACTTC. Translation gives CSAPRGETQYF.